What follows are 18 T cell receptor beta chains derived from one specimen sequenced in a study of cytomegalovirus exposure and HLA in healthy donors. The study ran its PCR with 60 Vbeta and 13 Jbeta primers. Repertoires were generated with immunoSEQ multiplex PCR, while TCRdb's copy carries only in-frame clones and drops some. The top ten clones hold about 4.1% of a sample with roughly 65,000 clones, about four fifths of them seen once. Material for sequencing was PBMCs. Receptor source: a woman aged 25 to 39 in good health and CMV-seronegative.

The J gene is TRBJ2-2, the V gene TRBV11-3, with 9 bases matching TRBD1. V was pared by 7 bases and J by 4 bases, with 7 bases of the junction left unmatched. Germline-derived CDR1 and CDR2 are SGHNT and YENEEA. CDR3 length: 15 residues. For the CDR3, the DNA is TGTGCCAGCAAACGGACAGGGGCCGCCACCGGGGAGCTGTTTTTT. It specifies CASKRTGAATGELFF. The variable domain in full, completed from reference TRBV11-3 and TRBJ2-2, reads EAGVVQSPRYKIIEKKQPVAFWCNPISGHNTLYWYLQNLGQGPELLIRYENEEAVDDSQLPKDRFSAERLKGVDSTLKIQPAELGDSAVYLCASKRTGAATGELFFGEGSRLTVL.

The V call is TRBV27, the J call TRBJ1-2; D is perhaps TRBD1 (6 bases). The germline V gene has CDR1 MNHEY and CDR2 SMNVEV (reference sequence). This CDR3 spans 13 amino acids. The germline V and J ends were trimmed by 5 bases and 0 bases, with 7 bases remaining between them. The CDR3, as DNA: TGTGCCAGCAGTACAGGGTCTAACTATGGCTACACCTTC. This translates into CASSTGSNYGYTF.

The chain has TRBV10-3 and TRBJ1-4; 9 nucleotides agree with TRBD1. The CDR3 loop spans 16 amino acids. Germline V gene data show CDR1 as ENHRY and CDR2 as SYGVKD. The J segment lost 7 bases and the V segment lost 0 bases, leaving 6 bases of the junction unmatched. CDR3 sequence (DNA): TGTGCCATCAGTGAGTCGACAGGGGGAACGGGTGAAAAACTGTTTTTT. It yields the protein CAISESTGGTGEKLFF.

The rearrangement uses TRBV18 and TRBJ1-1, with no clear D. V was shortened by 2 bases and J by 11 bases, with 24 bases between the two germline ends. The CDR3 totals 16 residues. Germline V gives CDR1 KGHSH, CDR2 LQKENI. Written as DNA, the CDR3 is TGTGCCAGCTCACCAGACTTACCGGTGGGCGGGTCAATGGCTTTCTTT. This translates into CASSPDLPVGGSMAFF.

The chain has TRBV2 and TRBJ2-7; no reliable D call. The CDR3 totals 13 residues. V lost 1 base and J 4 bases, leaving 8 bases between the germline ends. Germline V gene lookup returns CDR1 SNHLY and CDR2 FYNNEI. CDR3 amino acids: CASSEDSQYEQYF. The DNA for the CDR3 is TGTGCCAGCAGTGAAGACAGCCAATACGAGCAGTACTTC.

This chain connects TRBV11-2 to TRBJ2-7, with D maybe TRBD2 (6 bases). Germline CDR1 SGHAT, CDR2 FQNNGV. CDR3 size: 14 residues. V was shortened by 1 base and J by 3 bases, with 10 bases between the two germline ends. DNA for the CDR3: TGTGCCAGCAGCTTAGGGGGGACTGGCTACGAGCAGTACTTC. Protein sequence: CASSLGGTGYEQYF. Full variable domain (rest looked up from reference TRBV11-2 and TRBJ2-7): EAGVAQSPRYKIIEKRQSVAFWCNPISGHATLYWYQQILGQGPKLLIQFQNNGVVDDSQLPKDRFSAERLKGVDSTLKIQPAKLEDSAVYLCASSLGGTGYEQYFGPGTRLTVT.

This clone was detected ten times or more. The genes are TRBV4-2 and TRBJ1-3, with D perhaps TRBD1 (6 bases). The CDR3 is 14 amino acids. CDR1 is LGHNA, CDR2 YNFKEQ, per germline. V shed 8 bases and J shed 2 bases, with 13 bases lying between them. DNA of the CDR3: TGTGCCAGCGGGGAACAGGGCACTGGAAACACCATATATTTT. This codes for CASGEQGTGNTIYF.

The chain joins TRBV28 to TRBJ1-2, with D perhaps TRBD1 (5 bases). Looked up from germline, CDR1 is MDHEN and CDR2 is SYDVKM. V was clipped by 3 bases and J by 1 base, with 12 bases between them. This CDR3 has 15 amino acids. CDR3 sequence: CASSLTGGNNYGYTF. The CDR3 DNA sequence: TGTGCCAGCAGTTTGACCGGGGGGAATAACTATGGCTACACCTTC.

This chain uses TRBV30 with TRBJ1-1; the match to TRBD1 covers 7 bases. Germline lookup yields CDR1 GTSNPN and CDR2 SVGIG (reference sequence). V trimming: 3 bases; J trimming: 2 bases; junction bases outside the gene matches: 6. This CDR3 is 14 amino acids long. As DNA, the CDR3 is TGTGCCTGGAGAGGCGAGGGGGCTAACACTGAAGCTTTCTTT. The encoded protein is CAWRGEGANTEAFF.

This clone was picked up a small number of times. The chain employs TRBV2 and TRBJ2-1, with TRBD2 matching over 13 bases. CDR1 and CDR2 (germline): SNHLY, FYNNEI. There are 18 residues in the CDR3. The V and J ends lost 7 bases and 1 base, in that order; junction bases with no gene match: 10. CDR3 in DNA: TGTGCCAGCACCCCACTAGCGGGGGGGCCAGGGTCCTACAATGAGCAGTTCTTC. It specifies CASTPLAGGPGSYNEQFF.

The CDR3 nucleotides read TGTGCCAGCAGCTTCCCTGTACCTCGGGGCTACACCTTC. It encodes CASSFPVPRGYTF. V usage is TRBV7-9 and J usage is TRBJ1-2; D remains unclear. V lost 3 bases and J lost 8, with 13 bases in between. The CDR3 totals 13 residues. Germline lookup yields CDR1 SEHNR and CDR2 FQNEAQ (reference sequence).

This clone has just a few counts. The chain links TRBV11-2 to TRBJ1-4, with TRBD1 matching over 12 bases. V was pared by 4 bases and J by 7 bases, with 10 bases of the junction left unmatched. This CDR3 has 17 residues. Germline V CDR1 and CDR2: SGHAT, FQNNGV. The CDR3 sequence is CASSSPGQGAFGEKLFF. The CDR3 DNA sequence: TGTGCCAGCAGCTCGCCGGGACAGGGGGCATTTGGTGAAAAACTGTTTTTT.

CDR3 loop: CASSQGSVVGRAYNEQFF. The CDR3 region has the DNA TGCGCCAGCAGCCAGGGGTCGGTAGTCGGGAGGGCCTACAATGAGCAGTTCTTC. The rearrangement uses TRBV4-1 and TRBJ2-1, with 8 positions matching TRBD2. The trim removed 3 bases at V and 2 bases at J, leaving 12 bases unmatched. CDR1 is MGHRA, CDR2 YSYEKL, per germline. CDR3 length: 18 amino acids.

J is TRBJ1-2 and V is TRBV29-1, with D tentatively TRBD1 (5 bases). The germline V and J ends were trimmed by 7 bases and 5 bases, with 8 bases remaining between them. The CDR3 has 10 residues. Germline V gene data show CDR1 as SQVTM and CDR2 as ANQGSEA. The CDR3 region is CSAQGYGYTF. The DNA for the CDR3 is TGCAGCGCCCAGGGTTATGGCTACACCTTC.

The V call is TRBV7-9, the J call TRBJ2-7; a possible D gene is TRBD1 (5 bases). This CDR3 spans 13 amino acids. Trimming stripped 8 bases from V and 6 bases from J, with 17 bases between. Germline CDR1 SEHNR, CDR2 FQNEAQ (reference sequence). The CDR3 reads CASRPFQGLEQYF. CDR3 sequence (DNA): TGTGCCAGCCGACCCTTTCAGGGCCTCGAGCAGTACTTC.

V and J are TRBV30 and TRBJ1-2; the match to TRBD1 covers 7 bases. From germline, CDR1 is GTSNPN and CDR2 SVGIG (reference sequence). The CDR3 sequence is 14 residues long. Unmatched junction bases numbered 7, after V lost 6 bases and J lost 0 bases. This CDR3 reads CACLATGTNYGYTF. In DNA form, the CDR3 reads TGTGCCTGCCTCGCGACAGGGACTAACTATGGCTACACCTTC.

V gene TRBV4-1 combines with J gene TRBJ1-3; D possibly corresponds to TRBD1 (6 bases). Trimming pared 4 bases from V and 8 bases from J, leaving 21 bases between. CDR1 is MGHRA, CDR2 YSYEKL, per germline. This CDR3 region has 16 residues. The CDR3 protein is CASSPQSTVPGDTIYF. CDR3 nucleotide sequence: TGCGCCAGCAGCCCTCAATCGACAGTCCCAGGGGACACCATATATTTT.

The genes are TRBV7-9 and TRBJ1-5; 8 bases line up with TRBD1. V lost 9 bases, J lost 0 bases, and 4 bases stayed unmatched. Germline CDR1 is SEHNR and CDR2 is FQNEAQ (reference sequence). The CDR3 is 14 residues long. The CDR3 sequence is CASGTGHSNQPQHF. CDR3 in DNA: TGTGCCAGTGGGACAGGTCATAGCAATCAGCCCCAGCATTTT.